Shown below are 20 T cell receptor beta chains from a single sample sequenced in a study of T cells in Graves' hyperthyroidism and ophthalmopathy. Researchers took RNA transcripts and amplified the TCR beta CDR3 regions from them. The HTBI primer set served for first-round RT-PCR of the TCR CDR3. Using its own MiXCR run on the multiplex PCR reads, TCRdb lists one record per CDR3 protein. The sample lists 450,000 to 500,000 distinct CDR3 sequences, about 22% occurring once. Sequencing was performed on blood. The receptors derive from a woman in her 70s with Graves' ophthalmopathy.

The chain recombines TRBV18 with TRBJ2-1; 7 positions match TRBD2. V was pared by 3 bases and J by 10 bases, with 6 bases of the junction left unmatched. This CDR3 has 13 residues. CDR1 is KGHSH and CDR2 is LQKENI in the germline V gene. The chain's CDR3 is CASSPPSGREQFF. The CDR3 region has the DNA TGTGCCAGCTCACCCCCTAGCGGCAGGGAGCAGTTCTTC.

The V and J genes are TRBV3-1 and TRBJ2-5; possibly TRBD1 or TRBD2 for D (5 bases each). Germline CDR1 and CDR2: LGHDT and YNNKEL (reference sequence). V dropped 4 bases and J dropped 2 bases, with 11 bases sitting between them. The CDR3 loop spans 14 amino acids. CDR3 sequence: CASSPLRGQETQYF. CDR3 coding DNA: TGTGCCAGCAGCCCTCTGAGGGGTCAAGAGACCCAGTACTTC.

V usage is TRBV12-3 or TRBV12-4 and J usage is TRBJ2-7; D gene unclear. CDR3 length: 13 residues. Trimming removed 6 bases at V and 6 bases at J, with 15 bases between. CDR3 bases: TGTGCCAGCAGACTGGGCCAGCACGGCGAGCAGTACTTC. Its translation: CASRLGQHGEQYF.

This clonotype has a count of ten or more. The chain couples TRBV28 to TRBJ2-3, with 8 bases aligning to TRBD1. The CDR3 is made up of 16 amino acids. The germline CDR1 and CDR2 sequences are MDHEN and SYDVKM. The V and J ends lost 4 bases and 8 bases, in that order; junction bases with no gene match: 14. Here the CDR3 DNA reads TGTGCCAGCAGTTCTACACAGGACCACAGGGGGGCTACGCAGTATTTT. Protein: CASSSTQDHRGATQYF.

The chain recombines TRBV2 with TRBJ2-4; D is undetermined. The CDR3 contains 14 residues. The V gene lost 4 bases and the J gene lost 0 bases, with 7 bases spanning the gap. Germline assignment: CDR1 SNHLY and CDR2 FYNNEI. DNA for the CDR3: TGTGCCAGCAGTGTCCCTCTAGCCAAAAACATTCAGTACTTC. It translates to CASSVPLAKNIQYF.

This chain uses TRBV9 with TRBJ2-3, with D possibly being TRBD1 or TRBD2 (5 bases each). Trimming took off 4 bases at V and 0 bases at J, with 12 bases between the two ends. This CDR3 comprises 15 residues. CDR1 is SGDLS, CDR2 YYNGEE, per germline. CDR3 amino acids: CASSSLGRSTDTQYF. CDR3 sequence (DNA): TGTGCCAGCAGCTCCCTGGGACGAAGCACAGATACGCAGTATTTT.

This clonotype occurred many times. V is TRBV28 and J is TRBJ2-1; D remains unclear. The CDR3 is 17 amino acids. Trimming took off 5 bases at V and 0 bases at J, with 17 bases between the two ends. From germline, CDR1 is MDHEN and CDR2 SYDVKM. CDR3 nucleotides: TGTGCCAGCAGTCCGCCCCCCCGGAGCTTCTCCTACAATGAGCAGTTCTTC. Protein sequence: CASSPPPRSFSYNEQFF.

Remarks on this clonotype: Being one base from a much bigger clone, this may be a read error. This sequence joins TRBV2 and TRBJ2-1, with TRBD1 matching 10 bases. CDR3 length: 15 residues. Germline V gives CDR1 SNHLY, CDR2 FYNNEI. This CDR3 is CASSLDRGGGNEQSF. The CDR3, as DNA: TGTGCCAGCAGCCTGGACAGGGGGGGAGGCAATGAGCAGTCCTTC. Looking up the rest from reference TRBV2 and TRBJ2-1 gives the full variable domain: EPEVTQTPSHQVTQMGQEVILRCVPISNHLYFYWYRQILGQKVEFLVSFYNNEISEKSEIFDDQFSVERPDGSNFTLKIRSTKLEDSAMYFCASSLDRGGGNEQSFGPGTRLTVL.

In regard to this clonotype: A read error may be the cause here, since a much bigger clone is one base away. The chain carries TRBV6-2 or TRBV6-3 and TRBJ1-6; 8 bases map to TRBD1. The CDR3 contains 15 residues. The germline CDR1 and CDR2 sequences are MNHEY and SVGEGT. In DNA, the CDR3 is TGTGCCAGCAGTGGACAGGGTGGCTATAATTCACCCCCCCACTTT. Translation: CASSGQGGYNSPPHF.

J is TRBJ1-5 and V is TRBV19; D is ambiguous. The CDR3 consists of 15 residues. With 1 base removed from V and 2 bases from J, the gap between germline ends came to 9 bases. From germline, CDR1 is LNHDA and CDR2 SQIVND (reference sequence). CDR3 sequence reads: CASSIVVLGNQPQHF. The CDR3 DNA reads as TGTGCCAGTAGTATAGTGGTGTTGGGCAATCAGCCCCAGCATTTT.

This clonotype showed up many times. The chain uses TRBV6-5 and TRBJ1-2; TRBD1 is a possible D gene (5 bases). Trimming pared 2 bases from V and 4 bases from J, leaving 17 bases between. The germline V gene has CDR1 MNHEY and CDR2 SVGAGI. The CDR3 runs to 16 residues. CDR3 nucleotides: TGTGCCAGCAGTTACGGTGACGCCCAAGGGGTCTATGGCTACACCTTC. Residues: CASSYGDAQGVYGYTF.

The V call is TRBV6-5, the J call TRBJ2-3; the D gene is possibly TRBD2 (5 bases). This CDR3 comprises 15 residues. Germline V gene data show CDR1 as MNHEY and CDR2 as SVGAGI. The V and J ends lost 0 bases and 2 bases respectively, with 9 bases between them. The CDR3 reads CASSYSSLATDTQYF. The CDR3 region has the DNA TGTGCCAGCAGTTACTCGAGCCTAGCCACAGATACGCAGTATTTT.

This chain links TRBV2 with TRBJ2-7; a weak D match, TRBD1 (6 bases). Germline CDR1 reads SNHLY; CDR2 reads FYNNEI. V lost 7 bases and J 0 bases, leaving 13 bases between the germline ends. The CDR3 has 14 residues. Here the CDR3 DNA reads TGTGCCAGCAAGGGGAGACAGGTCTCCTACGAGCAGTACTTC. Its translation: CASKGRQVSYEQYF.

Comment on this clonotype: A much larger clone lies one base from this, so it may be a read error. CDR3 amino acids: CASSYQRTGNTEAFF. The CDR3 bases are TGTGCCAGCAGTTACCAGCGGACAGGGAACACTGAAGCTTTCTTT. The chain links TRBV12-3 or TRBV12-4 to TRBJ1-1; the match to TRBD1 covers 7 bases. This CDR3 contains 15 residues. The V gene end was trimmed by 4 bases and the J gene end by 1 base; junction bases not matched to a gene: 6.

This clonotype was seen ten or more times. V is TRBV7-2 and J is TRBJ2-1; possibly TRBD1 or TRBD2 for D (5 bases each). Trimming removed 1 base at V and 13 bases at J, with 17 bases between. Germline values: CDR1 SGHTA, CDR2 FQGNSA. This CDR3 is 14 amino acids long. The CDR3 nucleotides read TGTGCCAGCAGCTTAGAGCCGACCGGGACGCTCCAGTTCTTC. Amino acid sequence: CASSLEPTGTLQFF.

This clonotype was seen just once. The chain uses TRBV4-1 and TRBJ1-5, with no clear D. CDR1 MGHRA and CDR2 YSYEKL come from the germline V gene. The CDR3 runs 18 residues. Deletions cut 1 base from V and 6 bases from J, with 22 bases between. The DNA of the CDR3 is TGCGCCAGCAGCCAAGCCTTTGACAAGGTGGTAAAACCTCAGCCCCAGCATTTT. Residues: CASSQAFDKVVKPQPQHF.

This chain connects TRBV12-3 or TRBV12-4 to TRBJ2-7; 7 nucleotides match TRBD2. V shed 3 bases, J shed 5 bases, and the junction held 7 bases outside the gene matches. CDR3 length equals 14 residues. In DNA, the CDR3 is TGTGCCAGCAGTTTGGGAGGGTATGGCCACGAGCAGTACTTC. Its protein is CASSLGGYGHEQYF.

The chain combines TRBV20-1 with TRBJ2-2; D is uncertain. Germline values: CDR1 DFQATT, CDR2 SNEGSKA (reference sequence). The ends were cut back, 2 bases at V and 4 bases at J, with 5 bases in the middle. This CDR3 spans 12 amino acids. CDR3 in amino acids: CSARTFTGELFF. The CDR3 coding sequence is TGCAGTGCTAGAACTTTCACCGGGGAGCTGTTTTTT.

This clonotype showed up many times. The J gene is TRBJ2-1, the V gene TRBV2, with 14 bases lining up with TRBD2. The CDR3 is made up of 15 amino acids. V trimming: 1 base; J trimming: 9 bases; junction bases outside the gene matches: 2. Germline-derived CDR1 and CDR2 are SNHLY and FYNNEI. DNA for the CDR3: TGTGCCAGCAGTGAAGGGACTAGCGGGAGGCTTGAGCAGTTCTTC. Protein product: CASSEGTSGRLEQFF.

This clonotype was counted many times. The chain recombines TRBV11-2 with TRBJ2-7; 7 bases match TRBD1. V shed 2 bases, J shed 1 base, and the junction held 5 bases outside the gene matches. CDR1 and CDR2 from the germline V gene are SGHAT and FQNNGV. The CDR3 consists of 15 residues. The CDR3, as DNA: TGTGCCAGCAGCTTAAGTGAGACAGGGTCCTACGAGCAGTACTTC. Translation gives CASSLSETGSYEQYF.